Following are 31 T cell receptor beta chains from one sample sequenced in a study of blood T cell repertoires in COVID-19. The data were produced by immunoSEQ multiplex PCR, yet TCRdb's version contains in-frame clones alone and is incomplete. The sample includes about 66,000 clones, 89% seen only once; the top ten take approximately 1.5%. The sequencing input was peripheral blood. These receptors all stem from a man in his sixties with acute or convalescent COVID-19.

The chain carries TRBV9 and TRBJ1-2, with D unresolved. V shed 1 base and J shed 1 base, with 11 bases lying between them. The CDR3 runs to 15 residues. Germline V CDR1 and CDR2: SGDLS, YYNGEE. This chain's CDR3 is CASSVFGRNNYGYTF. The CDR3 DNA reads as TGTGCCAGCAGCGTATTCGGCAGGAATAACTATGGCTACACCTTC.

The genes are TRBV7-9 and TRBJ2-7, with D possibly matching TRBD2 (5 bases). The CDR3 consists of 14 residues. CDR1 and CDR2 from the germline V gene are SEHNR and FQNEAQ (reference sequence). The V and J ends lost 8 bases and 5 bases respectively, with 19 bases between them. The CDR3, as DNA: TGTGCCAGCCGTAAGGGTTTTGTGAGGGACGAGCAGTACTTC. This encodes CASRKGFVRDEQYF.

The V gene is TRBV5-1, the J gene TRBJ2-3, with 11 bases identical to TRBD1. J gave up 4 bases and V 4 bases, and 11 bases lay outside the gene matches. The CDR3 runs 17 residues. Germline assignment: CDR1 SGHRS and CDR2 YFSETQ. The CDR3 spells CASSEGRTGGFPDTQYF. The CDR3 DNA sequence: TGCGCCAGCAGCGAGGGGAGGACAGGGGGCTTCCCAGATACGCAGTATTTT. Combining the CDR3 with reference TRBV5-1 and TRBJ2-3 gives the whole variable domain KAGVTQTPRYLIKTRGQQVTLSCSPISGHRSVSWYQQTPGQGLQFLFEYFSETQRNKGNFPGRFSGRQFSNSRSEMNVSTLELGDSALYLCASSEGRTGGFPDTQYFGPGTRLTVL.

The chain combines TRBV5-6 with TRBJ1-1, with D perhaps matching TRBD1 (5 bases). Trimming took 4 bases from V and 6 from J, leaving 10 bases between them. The CDR3 loop spans 12 amino acids. The germline V gene encodes CDR1 SGHDT and CDR2 YYEEEE. The CDR3: CASSQGAPEAFF. In nucleotides, the CDR3 is TGTGCCAGCAGCCAGGGTGCACCTGAAGCTTTCTTT.

The rearrangement links TRBV6-4 to TRBJ1-2; D gene ambiguous. Germline V gene lookup returns CDR1 MRHNA and CDR2 SNTAGT. The CDR3 spans 14 residues. Trimming cost V 5 bases and J 1 base, with 11 bases left between them. For the CDR3, the DNA is TGTGCCAGCAGTAAGGAGGCAGTTAACTATGGCTACACCTTC. It yields the protein CASSKEAVNYGYTF.

The rearrangement joins TRBV2 to TRBJ2-3; 11 bases are shared with TRBD2. V was clipped by 10 bases and J by 4 bases; unmatched bases: 16. In germline, CDR1 is SNHLY, CDR2 FYNNEI. This CDR3 comprises 17 residues. CDR3 region: CATLKRGVAGGPDTQYF. Here the CDR3 DNA reads TGTGCCACCCTAAAAAGGGGTGTAGCGGGGGGGCCAGATACGCAGTATTTT.

This clone is labeled medium-sized. This rearrangement joins TRBV11-2 to TRBJ2-7; 8 nucleotides line up with TRBD2. This CDR3 region has 17 residues. The V gene's germline CDR1 is SGHAT and CDR2 FQNNGV. After removal of 0 bases from V and 3 bases from J, the junction contained 10 bases not matched to a gene. The DNA for the CDR3 is TGTGCCAGCAGCTTAGATTGGGCGGGGGGAAGTGGCTACGAGCAGTACTTC. It encodes CASSLDWAGGSGYEQYF.

The V and J genes are TRBV6-5 and TRBJ1-4; 10 nucleotides agree with TRBD1. CDR3 length: 15 amino acids. J was trimmed by 5 bases and V by 4 bases; bases with no gene match: 4. CDR1 and CDR2 (germline): MNHEY, SVGAGI. The CDR3, as DNA: TGTGCCAGCAGTTCCCCGGGACAGGGGAATGAAAAACTGTTTTTT. It yields the protein CASSSPGQGNEKLFF.

The chain employs TRBV19 and TRBJ1-5; possibly TRBD1 for D (5 bases). Germline V gene sequence: CDR1 LNHDA, CDR2 SQIVND (reference sequence). Trimming stripped 7 bases from V and 0 bases from J, with 34 bases between. There are 22 residues in the CDR3. CDR3 bases: TGTGCCAGTACCACAGTAGCTCCAGGACACCCCGGCAACTACGATAGCAATCAGCCCCAGCATTTT. Translating gives CASTTVAPGHPGNYDSNQPQHF.

The chain employs TRBV5-1 and TRBJ1-2; D is undetermined. In germline, CDR1 is SGHRS, CDR2 YFSETQ. Trimming took 0 bases from V and 5 from J, leaving 8 bases between them. The CDR3 is made up of 13 amino acids. The CDR3 DNA reads TGCGCCAGCAGCTTGGCCGACGGGTATGGCTACACCTTC. This translates into CASSLADGYGYTF.

The chain employs TRBV11-2 and TRBJ1-1, with D possibly matching TRBD1 (5 bases). Trimming shortened V by 1 base and J by 6 bases, and 9 bases separated the two germline ends. CDR1 is SGHAT and CDR2 is FQNNGV in the germline V gene. The CDR3 has 13 amino acids. CDR3 DNA sequence: TGTGCCAGCAGCTTAGTCTCGGGGGCTGAAGCTTTCTTT. Protein product: CASSLVSGAEAFF.

The chain recombines TRBV16 with TRBJ1-2; 8 bases are a match to TRBD1. The CDR3 has 13 amino acids. V trimming: 4 bases; J trimming: 8 bases; junction bases outside the gene matches: 6. The V gene's germline CDR1 is KGHSY and CDR2 FQNENV. Here the CDR3 reads CASSPLTGEGYTF. For the CDR3, the DNA is TGTGCCAGCAGCCCTTTGACAGGGGAGGGCTACACCTTC.

The rearrangement joins TRBV18 to TRBJ2-7; D perhaps matches TRBD2 (5 bases). The germline V gene has CDR1 KGHSH and CDR2 LQKENI. The length of the CDR3 is 15 residues. Deletions cut 1 base from V and 3 bases from J, with 13 bases between. DNA of the CDR3: TGTGCCAGCTCACCACGGTTGGGAGAATTCTACGAGCAGTACTTC. This sequence encodes CASSPRLGEFYEQYF.

The gene calls are TRBV18 and TRBJ1-2; TRBD1 agrees at 9 bases. Per the germline V gene, CDR1 is KGHSH and CDR2 is LQKENI. The CDR3 sequence is 14 residues long. The V and J ends lost 5 bases and 3 bases, in that order; junction bases with no gene match: 4. CDR3 protein: CASSRDRVDYGYTF. CDR3 nucleotides: TGTGCCAGCTCAAGGGACAGGGTTGACTATGGCTACACCTTC.

The V call is TRBV14, the J call TRBJ1-6, with 8 nucleotides matching TRBD1. The trim removed 0 bases at V and 3 bases at J, leaving 10 bases unmatched. CDR3 length: 19 amino acids. From germline, CDR1 is SGHDN and CDR2 FVKESK. The CDR3 DNA sequence: TGTGCCAGCAGCCAAGATCGAAGTATCGGACAGGGCTATAATTCACCCCTCCACTTT. The encoded protein is CASSQDRSIGQGYNSPLHF. The variable domain in full, with the rest retrieved from reference TRBV14 and TRBJ1-6, is EAGVTQFPSHSVIEKGQTVTLRCDPISGHDNLYWYRRVMGKEIKFLLHFVKESKQDESGMPNNRFLAERTGGTYSTLKVQPAELEDSGVYFCASSQDRSIGQGYNSPLHFGNGTRLTVT.

The chain employs TRBV7-2 and TRBJ2-7, with 7 bases fitting TRBD1. CDR1 and CDR2 from the germline V gene are SGHTA and FQGNSA. The J segment lost 4 bases and the V segment lost 5 bases, leaving 14 bases of the junction unmatched. The CDR3 totals 16 residues. In DNA form, the CDR3 reads TGTGCCAGCAGCCCCGGCCGTGCGACAGGGCAATACGAGCAGTACTTC. Encoded protein: CASSPGRATGQYEQYF.

V and J are TRBV19 and TRBJ2-3; a possible D gene is TRBD1 (5 bases). This CDR3 has 15 residues. V was cut by 3 bases and J by 1 base, with 11 bases left in between. The V gene's germline CDR1 is LNHDA and CDR2 SQIVND (reference sequence). In nucleotides, the CDR3 is TGTGCCAGTAGTATCCCAGGGCTTCGCACAGATACGCAGTATTTT. This codes for CASSIPGLRTDTQYF.

This chain connects TRBV19 to TRBJ2-4, with D perhaps TRBD2 (6 bases). This CDR3 has 13 amino acids. Trimming removed 6 bases from V and 8 bases from J, with 14 bases in between. From germline, CDR1 is LNHDA and CDR2 SQIVND (reference sequence). CDR3 region: CASSPDGGDIQYF. The CDR3, as DNA: TGTGCCAGTAGCCCAGACGGGGGTGACATTCAGTACTTC. Filled out from reference TRBV19 and TRBJ2-4, the complete variable domain reads DGGITQSPKYLFRKEGQNVTLSCEQNLNHDAMYWYRQDPGQGLRLIYYSQIVNDFQKGDIAEGYSVSREKKESFPLTVTSAQKNPTAFYLCASSPDGGDIQYFGAGTRLSVL.

The chain has TRBV7-2 and TRBJ1-1; 8 bases map to TRBD1. V was pared by 5 bases and J by 2 bases, with 4 bases of the junction left unmatched. Germline V CDR1 and CDR2: SGHTA, FQGNSA. The CDR3 consists of 14 residues. The CDR3 sequence: CASSAGGSNTEAFF. As DNA, the CDR3 is TGTGCCAGCAGCGCAGGGGGCAGCAACACTGAAGCTTTCTTT.

The gene calls are TRBV18 and TRBJ1-2; weak D call: TRBD1 (6 bases). Germline CDR1 is KGHSH and CDR2 is LQKENI. The germline V and J ends were trimmed by 0 bases and 8 bases, with 10 bases remaining between them. CDR3 length: 13 residues. The CDR3 nucleotides read TGTGCCAGCTCACCACCCGGACAGCGCGGCTACACCTTC. Encoded protein: CASSPPGQRGYTF. Looking up the rest from reference TRBV18 and TRBJ1-2 gives the full variable domain: NAGVMQNPRHLVRRRGQEARLRCSPMKGHSHVYWYRQLPEEGLKFMVYLQKENIIDESGMPKERFSAEFPKEGPSILRIQQVVRGDSAAYFCASSPPGQRGYTFGSGTRLTVV.

V is TRBV11-2 and J is TRBJ1-1; TRBD1 is a possible D gene (5 bases). This CDR3 has 15 amino acids. Germline CDR1 is SGHAT and CDR2 is FQNNGV. The ends were cut back, 2 bases at V and 4 bases at J, with 14 bases in the middle. The CDR3 DNA follows: TGTGCCAGCAGCTTATCCGTGATGGGGGGCACTGAAGCTTTCTTT. Encoded protein: CASSLSVMGGTEAFF.

The chain employs TRBV7-3 and TRBJ2-1; maybe TRBD2 (5 bases). There are 14 residues in the CDR3. Germline V lookup: CDR1 SGHTA, CDR2 FQGTGA. Trimming pared 2 bases from V and 9 bases from J, leaving 14 bases between. This CDR3 reads CASSLWTEDVEQFF. The DNA for the CDR3 is TGTGCCAGCAGCTTATGGACGGAGGATGTTGAGCAGTTCTTC.

V is TRBV7-3 and J is TRBJ1-1; a weak D match, TRBD1 (5 bases). The CDR3 totals 13 residues. Trimming left V 5 bases short and J 0 bases short, with 7 bases between. Germline CDR1 SGHTA, CDR2 FQGTGA. The CDR3 here is CASSPGMNTEAFF. The CDR3 DNA follows: TGTGCCAGCAGCCCAGGGATGAACACTGAAGCTTTCTTT.

The rearrangement joins TRBV5-1 to TRBJ2-7; tentative D call: TRBD1 (5 bases). The CDR3 is made up of 16 amino acids. V gave up 3 bases and J gave up 0 bases, with 16 bases separating them. Germline CDR1 and CDR2: SGHRS and YFSETQ. The CDR3 coding sequence is TGCGCCAGCAGCTCAAACACAGGACGATCCTCCTACGAGCAGTACTTC. This sequence encodes CASSSNTGRSSYEQYF.

The chain recombines TRBV9 with TRBJ2-4; D is uncertain. The CDR3 is 13 residues long. Trimming took off 4 bases at V and 12 bases at J, with 17 bases between the two ends. Germline values: CDR1 SGDLS, CDR2 YYNGEE. As DNA, the CDR3 is TGTGCCAGCAGCCCCCAAGAGGTTGGTAATCAGTACTTC. Residues: CASSPQEVGNQYF.

The chain combines TRBV9 with TRBJ2-5; weak D call: TRBD1 (7 bases). The CDR3 has 15 residues. Trimming removed 3 bases at V and 4 bases at J, with 16 bases between. CDR1 is SGDLS, CDR2 YYNGEE, per germline. CDR3 nucleotides: TGTGCCAGCAGCGCAAGCAGGGGGGTAGGAGAGACCCAGTACTTC. This gives the protein CASSASRGVGETQYF.

This clone was observed once. The chain employs TRBV11-2 and TRBJ2-3, with 8 bases lining up with TRBD1. CDR3 length: 15 residues. Trimming took 1 base from V and 0 from J; bases not matched to a gene: 0. Per germline, CDR1 SGHAT and CDR2 FQNNGV. The CDR3 reads CASSLGQGSTDTQYF. CDR3 nucleotides: TGTGCCAGCAGCTTAGGACAGGGGAGCACAGATACGCAGTATTTT.

The chain has TRBV6-5 and TRBJ1-1, with 12 bases aligning to TRBD1. V shed 2 bases and J 6 bases; nucleotides not matched to a gene: 1. The CDR3 consists of 14 residues. CDR1 is MNHEY and CDR2 is SVGAGI in the germline V gene. Written as DNA, the CDR3 is TGTGCCAGCAGTTACGGGACAGGGGGCCCTGAAGCTTTCTTT. It translates to CASSYGTGGPEAFF.

The rearrangement links TRBV5-1 to TRBJ1-2; the match to TRBD1 covers 8 bases. Looked up from germline, CDR1 is SGHRS and CDR2 is YFSETQ. V was clipped by 5 bases and J by 4 bases; unmatched bases: 10. The CDR3 has 15 residues. CDR3 in amino acids: CASSRTGRDLYGYTF. CDR3 sequence (DNA): TGCGCCAGCAGTAGGACAGGGAGGGACCTCTATGGCTACACCTTC.

V gene TRBV10-2 combines with J gene TRBJ1-2, with TRBD1 matching over 7 bases. V was pared by 6 bases and J by 3 bases, with 4 bases of the junction left unmatched. Germline values: CDR1 WSHSY, CDR2 SAAADI. The CDR3 contains 13 residues. The CDR3 loop is CASSFTGDYGYTF. The DNA of the CDR3 is TGCGCCAGCAGCTTCACAGGGGACTATGGCTACACCTTC.

This clone occurred a few times. The chain couples TRBV19 to TRBJ1-1, with D perhaps matching TRBD1 (5 bases). The ends were cut back, 3 bases at V and 4 bases at J, with 12 bases in the middle. This CDR3 has 14 residues. The V gene's germline CDR1 is LNHDA and CDR2 SQIVND (reference sequence). The CDR3 region has the DNA TGTGCCAGTAGTATGGGCGCAGGGCTCACTGAAGCTTTCTTT. Amino acids: CASSMGAGLTEAFF.